This record concerns one T cell receptor (beta chain) sequence. The data were obtained in a study of CD8 T cells in ankylosing spondylitis. MiXCR was run by TCRdb on the 5' RACE reads, yielding one entry per CDR3 protein. The profile covers approximately 350,000 distinct CDR3 sequences, with 20% appearing a single time and about an eighth taken by the ten largest. Germline V gene data show CDR1 as LGHDT and CDR2 as YNNKEL (reference sequence). The ends were cut back, 0 bases at V and 4 bases at J, with 14 bases in the middle. This CDR3 comprises 16 residues. Specimen: blood, either unsorted or a sorted T cell fraction (not recorded which). This chain connects TRBV3-1 to TRBJ2-3; tentatively, D is TRBD1 (6 bases). The sequence derives from a male donor with ankylosing spondylitis or in good health (not recorded which). CDR3 DNA: TGTGCCAGCAGCCAAGATTACCCAGGGGTGGCAGATACGCAGTATTTT. Protein sequence: CASSQDYPGVADTQYF.